Listed here are 32 T cell receptor beta chains from one sample, sequenced in a study of cytomegalovirus exposure and HLA in healthy donors. Researchers ran the PCR with 60 Vbeta and 13 Jbeta primers. Profiled with immunoSEQ multiplex PCR; TCRdb holds only in-frame clones, not every one. The sample shows roughly 80,000 clones, 80% to 90% of them seen only once. Input material: PBMCs. Receptor source: a young woman in good health and CMV-seronegative.

The chain is built from TRBV30 and TRBJ1-6; 8 bases align to TRBD1. CDR3 length: 14 amino acids. Trimming cost V 6 bases and J 12 bases; bases outside gene matches: 13. Germline V lookup: CDR1 GTSNPN, CDR2 SVGIG (reference sequence). Written as DNA, the CDR3 is TGTGCCTGCCCCCGTGCCGGGACAGGATTACCCCTCCACTTT. As protein: CACPRAGTGLPLHF.

CDR3 DNA: TGTGCCAGCAGCAAAAGGCCTAGCTTGGCGGGAGCCAACTACGAGCAGTACTTC. Its protein is CASSKRPSLAGANYEQYF. The chain is built from TRBV21-1 and TRBJ2-7; TRBD2, the table's D call, was not compared with the DNA. TRBV21-1 counts as a pseudogene. This CDR3 region has 18 residues.

V is TRBV10-3 and J is TRBJ2-7, with TRBD2 matching over 9 bases. J gave up 4 bases and V 10 bases, and 14 bases lay outside the gene matches. This CDR3 spans 15 amino acids. CDR1 is ENHRY, CDR2 SYGVKD, per germline. The CDR3 DNA reads TGTGCCACCGGCCTACAGGCTAGCGGGAATTACGAGCAGTACTTC. Translation: CATGLQASGNYEQYF.

The CDR3 loop is CASSLNPGLAEPYEQYF. The CDR3 DNA sequence: TGCGCCAGCAGCTTAAACCCGGGACTAGCGGAGCCCTACGAGCAGTACTTC. The chain is built from TRBV5-1 and TRBJ2-7, with 11 nucleotides matching TRBD2. Germline assignment: CDR1 SGHRS and CDR2 YFSETQ. This CDR3 has 17 residues. V was pared by 2 bases and J by 2 bases, with 9 bases of the junction left unmatched.

The rearrangement joins TRBV10-3 to TRBJ1-1, with 7 bases matching TRBD1. There are 14 residues in the CDR3. The V segment lost 3 bases and the J segment 5 bases; nucleotides outside the gene matches: 6. CDR1 is ENHRY, CDR2 SYGVKD, per germline. CDR3 DNA: TGTGCCATCAGTGATTTAACAGGGGTAACTGAAGCTTTCTTT. It codes for CAISDLTGVTEAFF.

This clone was found once. The chain joins TRBV15 to TRBJ1-1; D perhaps matches TRBD1 (6 bases). Trimming removed 5 bases from V and 1 base from J, with 11 bases in between. CDR1 is LNHNV, CDR2 YYDKDF, per germline (reference sequence). This CDR3 is 14 amino acids long. CDR3 loop: CATSSGVGNTEAFF. CDR3 DNA sequence: TGTGCCACCAGCTCAGGGGTTGGGAACACTGAAGCTTTCTTT.

J is TRBJ2-2 and V is TRBV9; no clear D. Germline V lookup: CDR1 SGDLS, CDR2 YYNGEE. Trimming pared 0 bases from V and 5 bases from J, leaving 5 bases between. The length of the CDR3 is 13 residues. CDR3 region: CASSVVRTGELFF. The CDR3 nucleotides read TGTGCCAGCAGCGTAGTTCGGACCGGGGAGCTGTTTTTT.

V gene TRBV28 combines with J gene TRBJ1-5, with a possible D match to TRBD1 (6 bases). V was shortened by 3 bases and J by 3 bases, with 12 bases between the two germline ends. The length of the CDR3 is 15 residues. CDR1 is MDHEN and CDR2 is SYDVKM in the germline V gene. DNA for the CDR3: TGTGCCAGCAGTTTTGCAGGGGCGAACAATCAGCCCCAGCATTTT. Translated, it gives CASSFAGANNQPQHF. Filled out from reference TRBV28 and TRBJ1-5, the complete variable domain reads DVKVTQSSRYLVKRTGEKVFLECVQDMDHENMFWYRQDPGLGLRLIYFSYDVKMKEKGDIPEGYSVSREKKERFSLILESASTNQTSMYLCASSFAGANNQPQHFGDGTRLSIL.

This clone was seen more than once but under ten times. The V and J genes are TRBV27 and TRBJ1-1; 7 bases are shared with TRBD1. Germline trimming cut 2 bases from V and 3 bases from J; bases unmatched to any gene: 6. Germline V gives CDR1 MNHEY, CDR2 SMNVEV (reference sequence). CDR3 length: 15 amino acids. DNA for the CDR3: TGTGCCAGCAGTTTAACAGGGGTTTGGGACACTGAAGCTTTCTTT. Protein product: CASSLTGVWDTEAFF.

The chain recombines TRBV12-5 with TRBJ2-1; TRBD2 is a possible D gene (5 bases). Germline V CDR1 and CDR2: LGHNT, FRNRAP. Trimming left V 2 bases short and J 0 bases short, with 5 bases between. This CDR3 contains 14 residues. The CDR3 DNA sequence: TGTGCTAGTGGTTTGACTAGCTCCTACAATGAGCAGTTCTTC. Its translation is CASGLTSSYNEQFF.

The CDR3: CATAIGSYEQYF. CDR3 nucleotides: TGTGCCACCGCTATCGGGTCCTACGAGCAGTACTTC. V gene TRBV9 combines with J gene TRBJ2-7, with no clear D. The CDR3 runs to 12 residues. The germline CDR1 and CDR2 sequences are SGDLS and YYNGEE. Trimming removed 9 bases at V and 1 base at J, with 11 bases between.

The chain carries TRBV21-1 and TRBJ2-1; the DNA was not compared with TRBD2, the D call given in the table. TRBV21-1 corresponds to a pseudogene. The CDR3 is 17 amino acids. In DNA form, the CDR3 reads TGTGCCAGCAGCAAACTTCAGACTAGCGGGAGGAGCTATGAGCAGTTCTTC. It encodes CASSKLQTSGRSYEQFF.

The J gene is TRBJ2-6, the V gene TRBV5-1; D is unresolved. Germline V gene lookup returns CDR1 SGHRS and CDR2 YFSETQ. The CDR3 is 15 amino acids. Trimming shortened V by 4 bases and J by 1 base, and 9 bases separated the two germline ends. CDR3 bases: TGCGCCAGCAGCCCGGCGCGGTCTGGGGCCAACGTCCTGACTTTC. Translating it yields CASSPARSGANVLTF.

This chain links TRBV6-5 with TRBJ2-3; 7 bases align to TRBD2. Per germline, CDR1 MNHEY and CDR2 SVGAGI. V gave up 2 bases and J gave up 1 base; unmatched junction bases: 0. CDR3 length: 14 residues. The CDR3 here is CASSYGGGTDTQYF. The CDR3 nucleotides read TGTGCCAGCAGTTACGGGGGGGGCACAGATACGCAGTATTTT.

The rearrangement links TRBV5-6 to TRBJ2-1; a weak D match, TRBD2 (6 bases). Trimming shortened V by 0 bases and J by 3 bases, and 10 bases separated the two germline ends. The CDR3 sequence is 15 residues long. Looked up from germline, CDR1 is SGHDT and CDR2 is YYEEEE. CDR3 bases: TGTGCCAGCAGCTTGGTAGCGGCGTACTACAATGAGCAGTTCTTC. It specifies CASSLVAAYYNEQFF.

This chain links TRBV27 with TRBJ2-5, with 7 bases identical to TRBD1. Germline CDR1 MNHEY, CDR2 SMNVEV (reference sequence). V lost 4 bases, J lost 3 bases, and 2 bases stayed unmatched. The CDR3 loop spans 13 amino acids. The CDR3 DNA is TGTGCCAGCAGTTACACAGGGGAAGAGACCCAGTACTTC. This translates into CASSYTGEETQYF.

This clone was recorded only once. This chain connects TRBV19 to TRBJ2-1; 7 nucleotides match TRBD1. The CDR3 runs 16 residues. V lost 1 base and J lost 6; bases outside the gene matches: 9. Per germline, CDR1 LNHDA and CDR2 SQIVND (reference sequence). The CDR3 loop reads CASSIAWAGGSNEQFF. Written as DNA, the CDR3 is TGTGCCAGTAGTATAGCATGGGCAGGGGGTTCCAATGAGCAGTTCTTC.

This clone was seen only a few times. The chain carries TRBV28 and TRBJ2-7, with TRBD1 matching 7 bases. Unmatched junction bases numbered 9, after V lost 4 bases and J lost 3 bases. This CDR3 has 15 amino acids. CDR1 is MDHEN and CDR2 is SYDVKM in the germline V gene. The CDR3 DNA sequence: TGTGCCAGCAGTTCCCGCGACAGGGTGGGCTACGAGCAGTACTTC. It yields the protein CASSSRDRVGYEQYF.

The rearrangement links TRBV5-1 to TRBJ1-4; no clear D gene. CDR3 length: 14 amino acids. CDR1 is SGHRS, CDR2 YFSETQ, per germline. With 1 base removed from V and 6 bases from J, the gap between germline ends came to 10 bases. The CDR3 loop reads CASSLRGLDEKLFF. In nucleotides, the CDR3 is TGCGCCAGCAGCTTGAGAGGGTTGGATGAAAAACTGTTTTTT.

The chain links TRBV10-3 to TRBJ2-1, with 11 bases that match TRBD2. Germline V gene data show CDR1 as ENHRY and CDR2 as SYGVKD. Germline trimming cut 6 bases from V and 5 bases from J; bases unmatched to any gene: 6. This CDR3 has 15 residues. Written as DNA, the CDR3 is TGTGCCATCAGGGGACAACTAGCGGGGGACAATGAGCAGTTCTTC. Translating gives CAIRGQLAGDNEQFF.

This clone was counted between two and nine times. The V call is TRBV7-3, the J call TRBJ1-2, with TRBD1 identical over 8 bases. The germline gives CDR1 SGHTA, CDR2 FQGTGA. With V trimmed by 5 bases and J by 4 bases, 9 bases remained unmatched. This CDR3 is built from 15 residues. CDR3: CASSATGQGGYGYTF. CDR3 sequence (DNA): TGTGCCAGCAGCGCCACCGGACAGGGCGGCTATGGCTACACCTTC.

The chain couples TRBV18 to TRBJ2-7; 8 nucleotides agree with TRBD1. The CDR3 contains 13 residues. The germline gives CDR1 KGHSH, CDR2 LQKENI. With 6 bases clipped from V and 2 bases from J, the junction kept 3 bases outside the gene matches. CDR3 in DNA: TGTGCCAGCTCCCAGGGACAGGCCTACGAGCAGTACTTC. Translating it yields CASSQGQAYEQYF.

The chain has TRBV18 and TRBJ1-3, with 7 bases identical to TRBD1. The CDR3 covers 16 residues. Per the germline V gene, CDR1 is KGHSH and CDR2 is LQKENI. V lost 3 bases, J lost 2 bases, and 7 bases stayed unmatched. The DNA of the CDR3 is TGTGCCAGCTCACCCGGACAGGCTGGGGCTGGAAACACCATATATTTT. Translation gives CASSPGQAGAGNTIYF.

This clone showed up just a few times. The rearrangement joins TRBV7-2 to TRBJ1-1; D uncertain. The CDR3 has 15 amino acids. Trimming took 2 bases from V and 1 from J, leaving 11 bases between them. Germline loops: CDR1 SGHTA, CDR2 FQGNSA. CDR3 sequence: CASSLNRPGNTEAFF. The CDR3 DNA reads as TGTGCCAGCAGCTTAAATAGGCCAGGGAACACTGAAGCTTTCTTT.

The chain combines TRBV9 with TRBJ1-1, with 9 positions matching TRBD1. The V segment lost 2 bases and the J segment 1 base; nucleotides outside the gene matches: 3. The CDR3 has 15 amino acids. The germline V gene has CDR1 SGDLS and CDR2 YYNGEE. Here the CDR3 reads CASSVLQGANTEAFF. The CDR3, as DNA: TGTGCCAGCAGCGTCTTACAGGGGGCGAACACTGAAGCTTTCTTT.

The chain recombines TRBV5-1 with TRBJ2-3; 10 nucleotides align to TRBD2. V shed 1 base, J shed 5 bases, and the junction held 1 base outside the gene matches. The CDR3 totals 14 residues. Looked up from germline, CDR1 is SGHRS and CDR2 is YFSETQ. CDR3 coding DNA: TGCGCCAGCAGCTTGAGACTAGCGGGAGATACGCAGTATTTT. It codes for CASSLRLAGDTQYF.

V usage is TRBV29-1 and J usage is TRBJ2-4, with a tentative D call TRBD2 (6 bases). Trimming left V 4 bases short and J 0 bases short, with 16 bases between. The CDR3 sequence is 16 residues long. Germline V gives CDR1 SQVTM, CDR2 ANQGSEA. The CDR3, as DNA: TGCAGCGTTGCCGACCGGGACTGTCTAGCCAAAAACATTCAGTACTTC. Amino acids: CSVADRDCLAKNIQYF.

The chain links TRBV21-1 to TRBJ2-1; the table gives TRBD1 as D, unverified against the DNA. TRBV21-1 is assigned pseudogene status. CDR3 size: 16 residues. The CDR3 region is CASSRVLTGLYNEQFF. The CDR3 coding sequence is TGTGCCAGCAGCAGAGTTTTAACAGGGTTGTACAATGAGCAGTTCTTC.

Note on this clone: Other DNA variants within this sample encode the same CDR3. This chain links TRBV10-1 with TRBJ2-1, with TRBD2 matching over 10 bases. Losses at the gene ends were 2 bases for V and 8 bases for J; bases not matched to a gene: 12. The CDR3 is 17 residues long. Germline assignment: CDR1 WNHNN and CDR2 SYGVQD (reference sequence). Here the CDR3 reads CASSEGLLAGGRHEQFF. The CDR3 DNA reads as TGCGCCAGCAGTGAGGGGCTTTTAGCGGGAGGACGGCATGAGCAGTTCTTC.

V usage is TRBV27 and J usage is TRBJ2-3; TRBD2 matches at 7 bases. Losses at the gene ends were 2 bases for V and 0 bases for J; bases not matched to a gene: 5. This CDR3 contains 16 residues. Per germline, CDR1 MNHEY and CDR2 SMNVEV (reference sequence). The CDR3 DNA reads as TGTGCCAGCAGTTTACTAGCGGACCCTAGCACAGATACGCAGTATTTT. Translating it yields CASSLLADPSTDTQYF.

V is TRBV7-3 and J is TRBJ2-3; D unclear. The V gene's germline CDR1 is SGHTA and CDR2 FQGTGA. The V gene lost 5 bases and the J gene lost 0 bases, with 9 bases spanning the gap. The CDR3 totals 14 residues. CDR3 region: CASSPATSTDTQYF. CDR3 DNA: TGTGCCAGCAGCCCAGCGACTAGCACAGATACGCAGTATTTT.

The chain employs TRBV28 and TRBJ1-3, with a tentative D call TRBD1 (6 bases). The CDR3 runs to 15 residues. The V end was cut by 8 bases, the J end by 0 bases, with 14 bases between. Germline V CDR1 and CDR2: MDHEN, SYDVKM. This CDR3 reads CASGTLGISGNTIYF. As DNA, the CDR3 is TGTGCCAGCGGGACACTTGGGATCTCTGGAAACACCATATATTTT.